This T cell receptor (beta chain) is drawn from a study of CD4 T cells in relation to SARS-CoV-2 and coronaviruses. In the study overall: Shared crossreactive spike epitopes were mapped to their HLA restriction.

The unexposed donors gave CD4+ T cells in 2011-2018, prior to COVID-19. This CDR3 is 16 amino acids long. Germline CDR1 and CDR2: SGDLS and YYNGEE. Trimming left V 3 bases short and J 5 bases short, with 17 bases between. Profiled with immunoSEQ multiplex PCR; TCRdb holds only in-frame clones, not every one. Of approximately 70,000 clones detected, approximately 95% appear once; the ten largest clones hold 0.2% to 0.25%. The sequenced sample consisted of naive CD4+ T cells from PBMCs. The subset: naive CD4+ T cells isolated by negative enrichment. This receptor was taken from a human donor in good health. The J gene is TRBJ2-2, the V gene TRBV9; TRBD1 or TRBD2 may be the D gene (5 bases each). Here the CDR3 reads CASSAERGTGTGELFF. The CDR3 region has the DNA TGTGCCAGCAGCGCAGAGAGAGGGACGGGTACCGGGGAGCTGTTTTTT.